This entry describes one T cell receptor (beta chain). Its matching antigen is unknown. This record belongs to a study of cytotoxic CD8 clonotypes in ibrutinib-treated CLL. Whole-study findings and limits: The public clonotypes identified were infrequent and showed contraction or stability on treatment.

The CDR3 contains 11 residues. Germline CDR1 and CDR2: LNHDA and SQIVND (reference sequence). The V gene lost 5 bases and the J gene lost 7 bases, with 8 bases spanning the gap. Profiling relied on immunoSEQ multiplex PCR, and the TCRdb table lists in-frame clones only, not all of them. The sample gives about 89,000 clones, around 73% of which show up once; approximately 30% is in the top ten. The chain carries TRBV19 and TRBJ1-1; D might be TRBD1 (5 bases). Material: PBMCs, obtained after 12 months of ibrutinib treatment. This sequence was found in a human donor with chronic lymphocytic leukemia. For the CDR3, the DNA is TGTGCCAGTAGTCGGGGGTTTGAAGCTTTCTTT. Translated, it gives CASSRGFEAFF. The full variable domain, with the rest looked up from reference TRBV19 and TRBJ1-1, is DGGITQSPKYLFRKEGQNVTLSCEQNLNHDAMYWYRQDPGQGLRLIYYSQIVNDFQKGDIAEGYSVSREKKESFPLTVTSAQKNPTAFYLCASSRGFEAFFGQGTRLTVV.